This record concerns one TCR beta chain sequence. Profiled with immunoSEQ multiplex PCR; TCRdb holds only in-frame clones, not every one. The profile covers about 700,000 clones, with under 95% appearing a single time and roughly 22% taken by the ten largest. This CDR3 has 15 amino acids. Deletions cut 2 bases from V and 2 bases from J, with 13 bases between. CDR1 is MDHEN, CDR2 SYDVKM, per germline. This sample stems from a study of shared clonotypes between healthy human individuals. Terminally differentiated effector memory CD45RA+ cells were left out of the naive CD8 fraction, which was CD45RO-negative and positively selected for CCR7.

Sequenced: naive CD8+ T cells sorted from blood. This TCR was sampled from a man under 40 in good health. The chain is built from TRBV28 and TRBJ2-7, with D tentatively TRBD1 or TRBD2 (6 bases each). DNA for the CDR3: TGTGCCAGCAGTTTAGGGGGCGGGAACCCCTACGAGCAGTACTTC. Protein product: CASSLGGGNPYEQYF.